These T cell receptor beta chains were read from a single sample in a study of blood T cell repertoires in COVID-19. Using immunoSEQ multiplex PCR, the repertoire was profiled, and TCRdb retains in-frame clones only, with some absent. The sample consists of about 270,000 clones, 84% of them appearing once. Sample: peripheral blood. The receptors stem from a human donor with COVID-19, enrolled during active disease. The donor label of this sample is uncertain. Both conserved end residues are part of each CDR3. The D gene is left open where the match is weak. A clone size is listed for some rows: how often the clone was seen (once, few, many), or a class if it is expanded.

v_call: TRBV7-3; clone_size: once; d_call: TRBD2; j_call: TRBJ2-1; cdr3_nt: TGTGCCAGCAGCGTAGGACTAGCCGACAATGAGCAGTTCTTC; cdr3_aa: CASSVGLADNEQFF
v_call: TRBV6-5; clone_size: .; d_call: .; j_call: TRBJ2-7; cdr3_nt: TGTGCCAGCAGTTACGATTCTACCGGGTACGAGCAGTACTTC; cdr3_aa: CASSYDSTGYEQYF
v_call: TRBV5-1; clone_size: .; d_call: TRBD2; j_call: TRBJ2-3; cdr3_nt: TGCGCCAGCAGCTTGGAGTGGCTAGCGGGAGGGGGTGATACGCAGTATTTT; cdr3_aa: CASSLEWLAGGGDTQYF
v_call: TRBV10-2; clone_size: .; d_call: TRBD1; j_call: TRBJ2-7; cdr3_nt: TGCGCCAGCAGGATACAGGGGGCTGTCGACGAGCAGTACTTC; cdr3_aa: CASRIQGAVDEQYF
v_call: TRBV7-2; clone_size: .; d_call: .; j_call: TRBJ2-7; cdr3_nt: TGTGCCAGCAGCCGGGACTCCGCCTTCGCCCGTGGCGAGCAGTACTTC; cdr3_aa: CASSRDSAFARGEQYF
v_call: TRBV7-2; clone_size: .; d_call: TRBD2; j_call: TRBJ2-1; cdr3_nt: TGTGCCAGCAGCTTGGTGGGACTAGTAAATGAGCAGTTCTTC; cdr3_aa: CASSLVGLVNEQFF
v_call: TRBV19; clone_size: .; d_call: .; j_call: TRBJ1-1; cdr3_nt: TGTGCCAGTACTGGGGGAGGGGGGACTGAAGCTTTCTTT; cdr3_aa: CASTGGGGTEAFF
v_call: TRBV6-1; clone_size: .; d_call: .; j_call: TRBJ2-1; cdr3_nt: TGTGCCAGCAGTGCGTTTTGGGAGTCGCCTAGCAATGAGCAGTTCTTC; cdr3_aa: CASSAFWESPSNEQFF
v_call: TRBV7-3; clone_size: .; d_call: .; j_call: TRBJ2-1; cdr3_nt: TGTGCCAGCAGCTCCCTCTCCGGACTGGTTGGTGAGCAGTTCTTC; cdr3_aa: CASSSLSGLVGEQFF
v_call: TRBV7-2; clone_size: .; d_call: TRBD2; j_call: TRBJ2-3; cdr3_nt: TGTGCCAGCAGCCCTACGGGACTAGCGGGAGGTGGTGTGGCAGATACGCAGTATTTT; cdr3_aa: CASSPTGLAGGGVADTQYF
v_call: TRBV29-1; clone_size: .; d_call: .; j_call: TRBJ2-3; cdr3_nt: TGCAGCGTTGAAGGATCCAAGCTTACGCAGTATTTT; cdr3_aa: CSVEGSKLTQYF
v_call: TRBV5-5; clone_size: .; d_call: .; j_call: TRBJ1-2; cdr3_nt: TGTGCCAGCAGCTTGTTTACCCTAAACTATGGCTACACCTTC; cdr3_aa: CASSLFTLNYGYTF
v_call: TRBV27; clone_size: .; d_call: .; j_call: TRBJ2-1; cdr3_nt: TGTGCCAGCAGACGTTTCGAGAGCTCCTACAATGAGCAGTTCTTC; cdr3_aa: CASRRFESSYNEQFF
v_call: TRBV3-1/TRBV3-2; clone_size: .; d_call: TRBD1; j_call: TRBJ1-2; cdr3_nt: TGTGCCAGCAGCCGACCGGGACAGTCGGGAGGCTACACCTTC; cdr3_aa: CASSRPGQSGGYTF
v_call: TRBV27; clone_size: .; d_call: .; j_call: TRBJ1-4; cdr3_nt: TGTGCCAGCAGTTTAACGGGACACCTTGCAACTAATGAAAAACTGTTTTTT; cdr3_aa: CASSLTGHLATNEKLFF
v_call: TRBV9; clone_size: once; d_call: TRBD1; j_call: TRBJ2-3; cdr3_nt: TGTGCCAGCAGCCCACGGACAGGGGGCGAGGGAGATACGCAGTATTTT; cdr3_aa: CASSPRTGGEGDTQYF
v_call: TRBV9; clone_size: .; d_call: TRBD2; j_call: TRBJ2-5; cdr3_nt: TGTGCCAGCAGCCCCTCCGGGAGGGAAGAGACCCAGTACTTC; cdr3_aa: CASSPSGREETQYF
v_call: TRBV19; clone_size: .; d_call: .; j_call: TRBJ2-5; cdr3_nt: TGTGCCAGTAGTATTGGAGGGTGGGAGACCCAGTACTTC; cdr3_aa: CASSIGGWETQYF
v_call: TRBV7-2; clone_size: .; d_call: .; j_call: TRBJ1-4; cdr3_nt: TGTGCCAGCAGTCAAAGGGGAAAACTGTTTTTT; cdr3_aa: CASSQRGKLFF
v_call: TRBV7-9; clone_size: .; d_call: TRBD2; j_call: TRBJ2-3; cdr3_nt: TGTGCCAGCAGCGCAAACCTAGCGGGTGGCACAGATACGCAGTATTTT; cdr3_aa: CASSANLAGGTDTQYF
v_call: TRBV12-5; clone_size: .; d_call: TRBD2; j_call: TRBJ2-3; cdr3_nt: TGTGCTAGTGGTTTTATAGCGGGTTTCACAGATACGCAGTATTTT; cdr3_aa: CASGFIAGFTDTQYF
v_call: TRBV28; clone_size: .; d_call: .; j_call: TRBJ1-3; cdr3_nt: TGTGCCAGCAGTCTAATACAGGGCCCTGGAAACACCATATATTTT; cdr3_aa: CASSLIQGPGNTIYF
v_call: TRBV6-5; clone_size: .; d_call: .; j_call: TRBJ1-2; cdr3_nt: TGTGCCAGCAGTCCGACAGGTTTTAACTATGGCTACACCTTC; cdr3_aa: CASSPTGFNYGYTF
v_call: TRBV18; clone_size: .; d_call: .; j_call: TRBJ1-1; cdr3_nt: TGTGCCAGCTCACCACTGATCGAGGCTGAAGCTTTCTTT; cdr3_aa: CASSPLIEAEAFF
v_call: TRBV19; clone_size: .; d_call: .; j_call: TRBJ1-5; cdr3_nt: TGTGCCAGTAGTACAACAGGGAGCGGCAATCAGCCCCAGCATTTT; cdr3_aa: CASSTTGSGNQPQHF
v_call: TRBV19; clone_size: once; d_call: TRBD1; j_call: TRBJ1-2; cdr3_nt: TGTGCCAGTAGTATACTATGGACAGGGGTTGCCGCTAACTATGGCTACACCTTC; cdr3_aa: CASSILWTGVAANYGYTF
v_call: TRBV28; clone_size: .; d_call: .; j_call: TRBJ2-5; cdr3_nt: TGTGCCAGCAGTTTATTTGGGGCGGCGGAGTACTTC; cdr3_aa: CASSLFGAAEYF
v_call: TRBV24-1; clone_size: .; d_call: TRBD1; j_call: TRBJ1-5; cdr3_nt: TGTGCCACCAGTGATCCTAGACAGGGCACGGGGCCCCAGCATTTT; cdr3_aa: CATSDPRQGTGPQHF
v_call: TRBV29-1; clone_size: .; d_call: .; j_call: TRBJ2-2; cdr3_nt: TGCAGCGTTCGGTTGAGGGCGGCCACCGGGGAGCTGTTTTTT; cdr3_aa: CSVRLRAATGELFF
v_call: TRBV7-9; clone_size: .; d_call: TRBD1; j_call: TRBJ2-5; cdr3_nt: TGTGCCAGCAGCCTGGGACAGGGGGTAGAGACCCAGTACTTC; cdr3_aa: CASSLGQGVETQYF
v_call: TRBV5-5; clone_size: .; d_call: .; j_call: TRBJ1-4; cdr3_nt: TGTGCCAGCAGCCAGCTGAGAGGAGATAATGAAAAACTGTTTTTT; cdr3_aa: CASSQLRGDNEKLFF
v_call: TRBV7-2; clone_size: .; d_call: .; j_call: TRBJ1-5; cdr3_nt: TGTGCCAGCAGCTTAGAACAAGATCAGCCCCAGCATTTT; cdr3_aa: CASSLEQDQPQHF
v_call: TRBV24-1; clone_size: .; d_call: TRBD1; j_call: TRBJ1-2; cdr3_nt: TGTGCCACCAGTGAGTTAGGACAGGGAGGTGGCTACACCTTC; cdr3_aa: CATSELGQGGGYTF
v_call: TRBV28; clone_size: .; d_call: TRBD1; j_call: TRBJ1-6; cdr3_nt: TGTGCCAGCAACCCGACAGGGACCCTTGTGGCCCTCCACTTT; cdr3_aa: CASNPTGTLVALHF
v_call: TRBV2; clone_size: .; d_call: .; j_call: TRBJ1-2; cdr3_nt: TGTGCCAGCAGTGTAGTCACCCGGGTCGGCTACACCTTC; cdr3_aa: CASSVVTRVGYTF
v_call: TRBV3-1/TRBV3-2; clone_size: few; d_call: TRBD2; j_call: TRBJ2-3; cdr3_nt: TGTGCCAGCAGCCAAGATCGCCGCGGGAGAGGAGATACGCAGTATTTT; cdr3_aa: CASSQDRRGRGDTQYF
v_call: TRBV6-2/TRBV6-3; clone_size: .; d_call: .; j_call: TRBJ2-1; cdr3_nt: TGTGCCAGCAGTTACGCCGGGAGTGATGAGCAGTTCTTC; cdr3_aa: CASSYAGSDEQFF
v_call: TRBV11-3; clone_size: .; d_call: TRBD2; j_call: TRBJ2-1; cdr3_nt: TGTGCCAGCAGCCTCCGGACTAGCGCCAATGAGCAGTTCTTC; cdr3_aa: CASSLRTSANEQFF
v_call: TRBV18; clone_size: few; d_call: .; j_call: TRBJ2-7; cdr3_nt: TGTGCCAGCTCACCAGGGCCCTTTGGGTCCTACGAGCAGTACTTC; cdr3_aa: CASSPGPFGSYEQYF
v_call: TRBV28; clone_size: once; d_call: .; j_call: TRBJ2-1; cdr3_nt: TGTGCCAGCAGTCCGTCCTCCCACAATGAGCAGTTCTTC; cdr3_aa: CASSPSSHNEQFF
v_call: TRBV28; clone_size: .; d_call: .; j_call: TRBJ1-2; cdr3_nt: TGTGCCAGCAGGCCATTATACTCCCCGGGAGGCTACACCTTC; cdr3_aa: CASRPLYSPGGYTF
v_call: TRBV10-1; clone_size: .; d_call: TRBD1; j_call: TRBJ1-5; cdr3_nt: TGCGCCAGCAGCGCCGGGACAGGGGGCAATCAGCCCCAGCATTTT; cdr3_aa: CASSAGTGGNQPQHF
v_call: TRBV18; clone_size: once; d_call: TRBD1; j_call: TRBJ2-2; cdr3_nt: TGTGCCAGCTCACGACAGGGGACCGGGGAGCTGTTTTTT; cdr3_aa: CASSRQGTGELFF
v_call: TRBV6-5; clone_size: .; d_call: TRBD1; j_call: TRBJ1-5; cdr3_nt: TGTGCCAGCAGCGAGGGACAGGAAAACAATCAGCCCCAGCATTTT; cdr3_aa: CASSEGQENNQPQHF
v_call: TRBV10-1; clone_size: .; d_call: .; j_call: TRBJ2-2; cdr3_nt: TGCGCCAGCAGTGAGGCGAGGAGCACCGGGGAGCTGTTTTTT; cdr3_aa: CASSEARSTGELFF
v_call: TRBV12-5; clone_size: .; d_call: .; j_call: TRBJ2-2; cdr3_nt: TGTGCTAGTGGTGGAGAGGGGGAGCTGTTTTTT; cdr3_aa: CASGGEGELFF
v_call: TRBV7-3; clone_size: .; d_call: TRBD2; j_call: TRBJ2-7; cdr3_nt: TGTGCCAGCAGCTTAGGGCGGGGGGCCTACGAGCAGTACTTC; cdr3_aa: CASSLGRGAYEQYF
v_call: TRBV6-6; clone_size: few; d_call: TRBD2; j_call: TRBJ2-3; cdr3_nt: TGTGCCAGCAGCCCGAGCGGGAGGAGCACAGATACGCAGTATTTT; cdr3_aa: CASSPSGRSTDTQYF
v_call: TRBV27; clone_size: .; d_call: TRBD2; j_call: TRBJ2-7; cdr3_nt: TGTGCCAGCAAGGACGGCCTAGCGGGTTATGAGCAGTACTTC; cdr3_aa: CASKDGLAGYEQYF
v_call: TRBV6-1; clone_size: .; d_call: .; j_call: TRBJ2-7; cdr3_nt: TGTGCCAGCAGTGAGGGGACACCCAGTCAGTACTTC; cdr3_aa: CASSEGTPSQYF
v_call: TRBV28; clone_size: .; d_call: .; j_call: TRBJ1-2; cdr3_nt: TGTGCCAGCAGGCTAGGGTATTCCTGGGAGGGCTACACCTTC; cdr3_aa: CASRLGYSWEGYTF
v_call: TRBV9; clone_size: few; d_call: TRBD2; j_call: TRBJ2-3; cdr3_nt: TGTGCCAGCAGCGTAGTTGCGGGAGAGGGAACAGATACGCAGTATTTT; cdr3_aa: CASSVVAGEGTDTQYF
v_call: TRBV19; clone_size: .; d_call: TRBD1; j_call: TRBJ2-2; cdr3_nt: TGTGCCAGTAGTATTTACAGGGGCGGCACCGGGGAGCTGTTTTTT; cdr3_aa: CASSIYRGGTGELFF
v_call: TRBV6-2/TRBV6-3; clone_size: .; d_call: TRBD2; j_call: TRBJ2-1; cdr3_nt: TGTGCCAGCAGTTACTCGAGCATAGCGGGAGGGCCAGGTGGACAGTTCTTC; cdr3_aa: CASSYSSIAGGPGGQFF
v_call: TRBV24-1; clone_size: .; d_call: TRBD1; j_call: TRBJ2-5; cdr3_nt: TGTGCCACCAGTGAAGCTGTAGGGGGCTCGGAGACCCAGTACTTC; cdr3_aa: CATSEAVGGSETQYF
v_call: TRBV3-1/TRBV3-2; clone_size: .; d_call: TRBD1; j_call: TRBJ2-2; cdr3_nt: TGTGCCAGCAGCCCCCATTTACTGACAGGGGTGGTGACCGGGGAGCTGTTTTTT; cdr3_aa: CASSPHLLTGVVTGELFF
v_call: TRBV14; clone_size: .; d_call: .; j_call: TRBJ1-2; cdr3_nt: TGTGCCAGCAGCCCCACTCAACATGGCTACACCTTC; cdr3_aa: CASSPTQHGYTF
v_call: TRBV5-1; clone_size: .; d_call: TRBD1; j_call: TRBJ2-3; cdr3_nt: TGCGCCAGCAGCTTGGAGTGGGACAGGGCGTCAGATACGCAGTATTTT; cdr3_aa: CASSLEWDRASDTQYF
v_call: TRBV18; clone_size: .; d_call: TRBD2; j_call: TRBJ2-5; cdr3_nt: TGTGCCAGCTCACCACTAGGACTAGCGTCAAGGGGAGAGACCCAGTACTTC; cdr3_aa: CASSPLGLASRGETQYF
v_call: TRBV27; clone_size: few; d_call: .; j_call: TRBJ1-6; cdr3_nt: TGTGCCAGCAGTTTATCTCCAGGCAATTCACCCCTCCACTTT; cdr3_aa: CASSLSPGNSPLHF